What follows are 14 T cell receptor beta chains derived from one specimen sequenced in a study of T cell repertoires in cytomegalovirus infection. One entry per CDR3 protein results from TCRdb running MiXCR on the reads. This table has some 680,000 distinct CDR3 sequences, 35% to 40% appearing once. Sequencing input: PBMCs. The receptors originated from a human donor in good health (CMV status not recorded). Some clones in this sample may be carry-over from other donors' samples.

The CDR3 loop reads CASSLWAGPYNEQFF. The CDR3 region has the DNA TGTGCCAGCAGTTTATGGGCAGGCCCCTACAATGAGCAGTTCTTC. V usage is TRBV12-3 or TRBV12-4 and J usage is TRBJ2-1, with D unresolved. V shed 2 bases and J shed 2 bases, with 10 bases lying between them. This CDR3 spans 15 amino acids.

The CDR3, as DNA: TGTGCCAGCATTCGGGCTGGCTACACCTTC. This encodes CASIRAGYTF. The chain has TRBV2 and TRBJ1-2; D not certain. Trimming shortened V by 7 bases and J by 7 bases, and 7 bases separated the two germline ends. The germline gives CDR1 SNHLY, CDR2 FYNNEI. The CDR3 covers 10 residues. Filled out from reference TRBV2 and TRBJ1-2, the complete variable domain reads EPEVTQTPSHQVTQMGQEVILRCVPISNHLYFYWYRQILGQKVEFLVSFYNNEISEKSEIFDDQFSVERPDGSNFTLKIRSTKLEDSAMYFCASIRAGYTFGSGTRLTVV.

The chain recombines TRBV10-3 with TRBJ1-2; D possibly corresponds to TRBD1 (5 bases). This CDR3 has 14 amino acids. The V gene lost 4 bases and the J gene lost 10 bases, with 19 bases spanning the gap. Germline assignment: CDR1 ENHRY and CDR2 SYGVKD. The CDR3, as DNA: TGTGCCATCAGTGTTCAGGGAACGAGCCCACCCTACACCTTC. Its protein product is CAISVQGTSPPYTF.

In its sample, this clonotype was seen a few times. V is TRBV10-3 and J is TRBJ2-7, with 9 positions matching TRBD1. There are 15 residues in the CDR3. Germline assignment: CDR1 ENHRY and CDR2 SYGVKD. With V trimmed by 2 bases and J by 4 bases, 6 bases remained unmatched. The CDR3 reads CAISEDTGGGYEQYF. CDR3 in DNA: TGTGCCATCAGTGAGGATACAGGGGGCGGTTACGAGCAGTACTTC.

This clonotype has a handful of counts. This chain links TRBV5-1 with TRBJ2-3, with D possibly called TRBD1 or TRBD2 (5 bases each). With 1 base removed from V and 0 bases from J, the gap between germline ends came to 12 bases. Germline-derived CDR1 and CDR2 are SGHRS and YFSETQ. There are 16 residues in the CDR3. CDR3 in DNA: TGCGCCAGCAGCTTGAATGCCGGGGCCAGCACAGATACGCAGTATTTT. Amino acids: CASSLNAGASTDTQYF.

The gene calls are TRBV27 and TRBJ2-1; D may be TRBD2 (5 bases). There are 16 residues in the CDR3. The germline V gene has CDR1 MNHEY and CDR2 SMNVEV (reference sequence). Trimming left V 0 bases short and J 2 bases short, with 11 bases between. The CDR3 DNA sequence: TGTGCCAGCAGTTTATCGGAGGACGGAACCTACAATGAGCAGTTCTTC. The encoded protein is CASSLSEDGTYNEQFF.

V is TRBV4-2 and J is TRBJ2-1; 12 nucleotides line up with TRBD2. V shed 4 bases, J shed 7 bases, and the junction held 11 bases outside the gene matches. CDR3 length: 17 residues. CDR1 and CDR2 (germline): LGHNA, YNFKEQ. This CDR3 reads CASSLRRRTSGGNEQFF. The DNA of the CDR3 is TGTGCCAGCAGCCTACGGAGGCGCACTAGCGGGGGGAATGAGCAGTTCTTC.

This clonotype was detected many times. The chain joins TRBV7-8 to TRBJ1-2; the match to TRBD1 covers 7 bases. CDR1 is SGHVS and CDR2 is FQNEAQ in the germline V gene. The ends lost 5 bases at V and 2 bases at J; junction bases unmatched: 2. The CDR3 covers 13 residues. The CDR3 loop reads CASSEGQNYGYTF. CDR3 coding DNA: TGTGCCAGCAGCGAGGGACAGAACTATGGCTACACCTTC.

There are a few counts of this clonotype. The chain combines TRBV6-1 with TRBJ1-5; no clear D gene. V lost 2 bases to trimming and J lost 6 bases, with 5 bases between them. This CDR3 has 12 residues. Germline CDR1 MNHNS, CDR2 SASEGT. CDR3 nucleotide sequence: TGTGCCAGCAGTGAACGGCCTCAGCCCCAGCATTTT. Amino acid sequence: CASSERPQPQHF.

This chain links TRBV2 with TRBJ1-6; D is ambiguous. CDR3 length equals 14 residues. The V end was cut by 5 bases, the J end by 5 bases, with 10 bases between. CDR1 and CDR2 (germline): SNHLY, FYNNEI. The CDR3 loop is CASSFRSNNSPLHF. Here the CDR3 DNA reads TGTGCCAGCAGTTTCCGTAGTAATAATTCACCCCTCCACTTT.

V usage is TRBV28 and J usage is TRBJ1-6; tentatively, D is TRBD1 (5 bases). V shed 10 bases and J shed 9 bases, with 13 bases lying between them. Germline V gene data show CDR1 as MDHEN and CDR2 as SYDVKM. The CDR3 is 12 amino acids. CDR3 nucleotides: TGTGCCACCATACAGGAGGGTTCACCCCTCCACTTT. Protein product: CATIQEGSPLHF.

This clonotype has a handful of counts. V is TRBV7-3 and J is TRBJ2-5, with 11 bases matching TRBD2. CDR1 and CDR2 from the germline V gene are SGHTA and FQGTGA. The CDR3 is 15 amino acids. J lost 5 bases, V lost 4 bases, and 6 bases had no gene match. The DNA of the CDR3 is TGTGCCAGCAGCTATAGCGGGGGGGCCGCTGAGACCCAGTACTTC. Translating it yields CASSYSGGAAETQYF.

The chain uses TRBV7-3 and TRBJ2-3; TRBD1 matches at 11 bases. Germline V lookup: CDR1 SGHTA, CDR2 FQGTGA. The CDR3 extends over 15 amino acids. V was clipped by 5 bases and J by 5 bases; unmatched bases: 6. The CDR3 loop reads CASSPGQGAVDTQYF. The CDR3 DNA reads TGTGCCAGCAGCCCTGGACAGGGGGCAGTAGATACGCAGTATTTT.

As for this clonotype: Lacking the conserved final phenylalanine or tryptophan, this CDR3 likely reflects a read error. V and J are TRBV19 and TRBJ1-5; 7 positions agree with TRBD1. Germline CDR1 reads LNHDA; CDR2 reads SQIVND (reference sequence). The junction had 4 bases not matched to a gene; V was cut back by 5 bases and J by 0 bases. There are 15 residues in the CDR3. The CDR3 DNA sequence: TGTGCCAGTAGTCGAGGACAGGATAGCAATCAGCCCCAGCATCTT. It translates to CASSRGQDSNQPQHL.